This T cell receptor (beta chain) derives from a study of OX40 agonist ivuxolimab in advanced cancers. Broader study findings: There were, on average, more expanded clones in CD8+ T cells than in CD4+. In the 0.1 to 3.0 mg/kg range, CD4+ and CD8+ blood T cells had expanded clonally by week 6.

The V gene lost 3 bases and the J gene lost 1 base, with 16 bases spanning the gap. The CDR3 has 16 residues. The germline gives CDR1 SEHNR, CDR2 FQNEAQ (reference sequence). Measured with immunoSEQ multiplex PCR; TCRdb has only the in-frame clones, and not every one. Found here are fewer than 40,000 clones, about four fifths of them singletons; the top ten hold almost 10%. The study sampled blood at baseline, cycle 4 day 1, and cycle 7 day 1. This clone was seen only once. Antigen specificity is unknown. This TCR came from an adult with an advanced solid tumor such as melanoma, head and neck, liver or kidney cancer. V is TRBV7-9 and J is TRBJ2-7, with a possible D match to TRBD1 (6 bases). Sequenced here: CD4+ or CD8+ T cells sorted from blood, sampled in a trial of the OX40 agonist ivuxolimab. The CDR3 DNA is TGTGCCAGCAGCTTGAGGGGGAGCGACGGGTCCTACGAGCAGTACTTC. Protein product: CASSLRGSDGSYEQYF.